One and the same sample provided the 6 T cell receptor beta chains below, sequenced in a study of cytomegalovirus exposure and HLA in healthy donors. Using immunoSEQ multiplex PCR, the repertoire was profiled, and TCRdb retains in-frame clones only, with some absent. The sample gives under 110,000 clones, about nine tenths of which show up once; about 2% is in the top ten. The sample was PBMCs. These receptors came from a young woman in good health and CMV-seropositive.

The chain joins TRBV7-2 to TRBJ1-5; a possible D gene is TRBD1 (5 bases). This CDR3 spans 16 amino acids. CDR1 and CDR2 (germline): SGHTA, FQGNSA. Trimming shortened V by 2 bases and J by 0 bases, and 11 bases separated the two germline ends. CDR3: CASSLKGVYSNQPQHF. The DNA for the CDR3 is TGTGCCAGCAGCTTAAAAGGGGTCTATAGCAATCAGCCCCAGCATTTT.

This rearrangement joins TRBV10-1 to TRBJ2-3, with TRBD1 as a possible D gene (6 bases). The CDR3 covers 13 residues. The germline V and J ends were trimmed by 6 bases and 2 bases, with 9 bases remaining between them. Germline loops: CDR1 WNHNN, CDR2 SYGVQD (reference sequence). Written as DNA, the CDR3 is TGCGCCAGCAGCGCAGGGGTCACAGATACGCAGTATTTT. It codes for CASSAGVTDTQYF.

The rearrangement links TRBV2 to TRBJ2-3; 8 nucleotides align to TRBD1. V dropped 3 bases and J dropped 1; count of bases not matched to a gene: 6. CDR1 and CDR2 from the germline V gene are SNHLY and FYNNEI. The CDR3 is 16 amino acids. The chain's CDR3 is CASSDLDRVGTDTQYF. The DNA for the CDR3 is TGTGCCAGCAGTGATCTGGACAGGGTAGGCACAGATACGCAGTATTTT.

In nucleotides, the CDR3 is TGCGCCAGCAGCTTGGCCGCTAGCGGGGGGGCTCACACCGGGGAGCTGTTTTTT. Protein: CASSLAASGGAHTGELFF. The chain carries TRBV5-1 and TRBJ2-2; TRBD2 aligns across 12 bases. The CDR3 loop spans 18 amino acids. Trimming cost V 0 bases and J 3 bases; bases outside gene matches: 6. The germline V gene encodes CDR1 SGHRS and CDR2 YFSETQ. Based on the CDR3 plus reference TRBV5-1 and TRBJ2-2, the full variable domain is KAGVTQTPRYLIKTRGQQVTLSCSPISGHRSVSWYQQTPGQGLQFLFEYFSETQRNKGNFPGRFSGRQFSNSRSEMNVSTLELGDSALYLCASSLAASGGAHTGELFFGEGSRLTVL.

The rearrangement uses TRBV10-2 and TRBJ2-1; 7 bases match TRBD2. V lost 9 bases and J lost 0; bases outside the gene matches: 11. This CDR3 spans 16 amino acids. In germline, CDR1 is WSHSY, CDR2 SAAADI. The CDR3 nucleotides read TGCGCCAGTAGCGGAGCGGGGCATAACTCCTACAATGAGCAGTTCTTC. Translating it yields CASSGAGHNSYNEQFF.

This clone was observed a few times. The chain uses TRBV2 and TRBJ1-4; 7 bases line up with TRBD1. V lost 5 bases, J lost 7 bases, and 7 bases stayed unmatched. The germline CDR1 and CDR2 sequences are SNHLY and FYNNEI. The CDR3 length is 14 residues. CDR3 DNA sequence: TGTGCCAGCAGTAACAGGGGAGGAAGTGAAAAACTGTTTTTT. Protein product: CASSNRGGSEKLFF. Variable domain in full (rest from reference TRBV2 and TRBJ1-4): EPEVTQTPSHQVTQMGQEVILRCVPISNHLYFYWYRQILGQKVEFLVSFYNNEISEKSEIFDDQFSVERPDGSNFTLKIRSTKLEDSAMYFCASSNRGGSEKLFFGSGTQLSVL.